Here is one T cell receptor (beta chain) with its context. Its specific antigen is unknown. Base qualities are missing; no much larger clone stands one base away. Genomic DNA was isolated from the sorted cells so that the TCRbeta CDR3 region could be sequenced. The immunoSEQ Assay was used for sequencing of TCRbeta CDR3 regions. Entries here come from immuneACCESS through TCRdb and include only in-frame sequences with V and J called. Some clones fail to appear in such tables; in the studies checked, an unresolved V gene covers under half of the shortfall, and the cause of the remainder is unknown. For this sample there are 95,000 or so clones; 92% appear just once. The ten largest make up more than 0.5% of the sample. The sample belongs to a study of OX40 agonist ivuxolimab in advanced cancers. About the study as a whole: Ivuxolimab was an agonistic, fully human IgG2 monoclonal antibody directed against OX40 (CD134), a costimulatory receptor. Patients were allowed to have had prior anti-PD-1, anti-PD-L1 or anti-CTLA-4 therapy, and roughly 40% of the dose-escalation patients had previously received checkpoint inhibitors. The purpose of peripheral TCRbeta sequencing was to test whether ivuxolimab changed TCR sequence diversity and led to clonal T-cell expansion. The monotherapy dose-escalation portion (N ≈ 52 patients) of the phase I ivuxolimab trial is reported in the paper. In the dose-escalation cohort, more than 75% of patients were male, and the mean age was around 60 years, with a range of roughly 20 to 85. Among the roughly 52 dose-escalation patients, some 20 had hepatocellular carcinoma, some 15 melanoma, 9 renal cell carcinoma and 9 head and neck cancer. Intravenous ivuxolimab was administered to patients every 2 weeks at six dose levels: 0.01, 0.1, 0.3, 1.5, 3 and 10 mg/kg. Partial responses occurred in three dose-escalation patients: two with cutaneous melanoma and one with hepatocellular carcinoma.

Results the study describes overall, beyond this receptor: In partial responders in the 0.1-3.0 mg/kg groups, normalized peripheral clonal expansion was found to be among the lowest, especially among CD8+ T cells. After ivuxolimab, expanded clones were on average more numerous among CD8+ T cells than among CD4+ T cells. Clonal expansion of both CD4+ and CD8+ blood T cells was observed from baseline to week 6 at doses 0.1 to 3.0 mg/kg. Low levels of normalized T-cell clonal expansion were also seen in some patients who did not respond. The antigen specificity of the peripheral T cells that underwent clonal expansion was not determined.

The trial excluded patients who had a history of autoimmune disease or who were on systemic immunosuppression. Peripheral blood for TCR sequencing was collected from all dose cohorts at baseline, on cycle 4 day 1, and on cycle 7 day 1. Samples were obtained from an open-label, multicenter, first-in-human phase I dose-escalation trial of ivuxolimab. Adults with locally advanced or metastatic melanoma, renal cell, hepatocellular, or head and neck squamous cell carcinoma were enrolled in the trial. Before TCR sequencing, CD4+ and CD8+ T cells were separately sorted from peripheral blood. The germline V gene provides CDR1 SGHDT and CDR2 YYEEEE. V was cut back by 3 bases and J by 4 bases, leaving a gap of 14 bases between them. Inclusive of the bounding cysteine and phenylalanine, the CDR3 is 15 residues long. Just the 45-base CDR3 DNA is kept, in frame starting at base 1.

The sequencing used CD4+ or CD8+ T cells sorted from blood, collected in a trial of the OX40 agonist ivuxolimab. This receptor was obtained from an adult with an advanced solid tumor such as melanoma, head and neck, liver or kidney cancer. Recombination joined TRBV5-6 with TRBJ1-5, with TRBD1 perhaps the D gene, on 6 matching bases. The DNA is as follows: TGTGCCAGCAGCTCCGTGAAGGACAGTAATCAGCCCCAGCATTTT. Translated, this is CASSSVKDSNQPQHF.